Included here is one T cell receptor (beta chain) sequence, with context. The V gene lost 3 bases and the J gene lost 7 bases, with 13 bases spanning the gap. The V gene's germline CDR1 is LNHNV and CDR2 YYDKDF (reference sequence). The CDR3 extends over 15 amino acids. This sample stems from a study of blood T cell repertoires in COVID-19. Study details: COVID-19 samples from acute and convalescent phases originated in the United States, Italy and Spain. PBMCs, B-cell-depleted T cells, or T cells were the source of the cDNA or gDNA that made up the material.

In the authors' methods: Reference gene primer amplification gave estimated nucleated cell counts. Using immunoSEQ multiplex PCR, the repertoire was profiled, and TCRdb retains in-frame clones only, with some absent. V, J and clone size reflect that table, while D and trimming were determined from the DNA. Of a few hundred thousand clones listed, roughly 85% are singletons. This TCR was sampled from a man aged 55 to 70 who had recovered from COVID-19. Sequenced input: peripheral blood. The chain is built from TRBV15 and TRBJ1-6; D is perhaps TRBD1 (6 bases). The CDR3 here is CATSREDSRNSPLHF. The CDR3 DNA sequence: TGTGCCACCAGCAGGGAGGACAGTCGCAATTCACCCCTCCACTTT.